Following are 30 T cell receptor beta chains from one sample sequenced in a study of a mutant IDH1 vaccine in newly diagnosed glioma. Their recognized antigens are unknown. The sample's time point: week 35, safety follow-up. What each vaccine dose contained was 300 ug of mutant IDH1 20-mer peptide, accompanied by topical imiquimod. Sequenced by immunoSEQ multiplex PCR; TCRdb stores in-frame clones only, minus some. The profile shows tens of thousands of clones, roughly 81% of them singletons. Sequences were derived from PBMCs, sampled from a glioma patient whose treatment included an IDH1 peptide vaccine. These TCRs come from a man aged 40-50 years with glioma.

The chain is built from TRBV5-6 and TRBJ2-5; TRBD1 might be the D (6 bases). V was shortened by 1 base and J by 5 bases, with 15 bases between the two germline ends. This CDR3 is built from 15 residues. CDR1 is SGHDT and CDR2 is YYEEEE in the germline V gene. CDR3 nucleotide sequence: TGTGCCAGCAGCTTGACTGACAGGTATTCGGAGACCCAGTACTTC. It translates to CASSLTDRYSETQYF.

The chain recombines TRBV7-8 with TRBJ1-2, with a tentative D call TRBD1 (5 bases). CDR1 is SGHVS and CDR2 is FQNEAQ in the germline V gene. This CDR3 is built from 17 residues. V gave up 0 bases and J gave up 2 bases, with 16 bases separating them. CDR3 residues: CASSLAGVRGENYGYTF. The CDR3 nucleotides are TGTGCCAGCAGCTTAGCGGGGGTCCGGGGGGAAAACTATGGCTACACCTTC.

The V gene is TRBV6-5, the J gene TRBJ2-7, with TRBD1 identical over 7 bases. Germline loops: CDR1 MNHEY, CDR2 SVGAGI. V lost 5 bases and J lost 2; bases outside the gene matches: 6. The CDR3 covers 14 residues. The CDR3 bases are TGTGCCAGCAGTAAACGGACAGGAACCTACGAGCAGTACTTC. Translation: CASSKRTGTYEQYF.

The chain recombines TRBV2 with TRBJ1-4, with D tentatively TRBD1 (6 bases). The V and J ends lost 3 bases and 0 bases respectively, with 8 bases between them. Germline V gene lookup returns CDR1 SNHLY and CDR2 FYNNEI. The CDR3 runs to 15 residues. CDR3 in DNA: TGTGCCAGCAGTGAGGAGGGGGCAACTAATGAAAAACTGTTTTTT. The encoded protein is CASSEEGATNEKLFF.

This clone came up once. The chain links TRBV7-2 to TRBJ2-1; D not resolved. Between the trimmed V and J ends, which lost 1 base and 1 base, there was a span of 8 bases. The CDR3 covers 15 residues. CDR1 and CDR2 (germline): SGHTA, FQGNSA. The CDR3 here is CASSLEGRSYNEQFF. As DNA, the CDR3 is TGTGCCAGCAGCTTAGAAGGGCGGTCCTACAATGAGCAGTTCTTC.

This rearrangement joins TRBV27 to TRBJ2-5; 10 bases are shared with TRBD2. Germline values: CDR1 MNHEY, CDR2 SMNVEV (reference sequence). This CDR3 comprises 14 residues. Trimming removed 3 bases from V and 3 bases from J; junction bases left unmatched: 1. CDR3 DNA sequence: TGTGCCAGCAGTTTCGGACTAGCGGAAGAGACCCAGTACTTC. It yields the protein CASSFGLAEETQYF.

The chain's CDR3 is CASSFRGATYNEQFF. Written as DNA, the CDR3 is TGTGCCAGCAGTTTCCGGGGGGCTACCTACAATGAGCAGTTCTTC. The rearrangement uses TRBV28 and TRBJ2-1; D is perhaps TRBD2 (7 bases). The CDR3 sequence is 15 residues long. V lost 3 bases to trimming and J lost 2 bases, with 11 bases between them. Germline CDR1 and CDR2: MDHEN and SYDVKM.

This clone was detected only once. V is TRBV10-3 and J is TRBJ2-1; 10 bases align to TRBD2. Trimming cost V 10 bases and J 7 bases; bases outside gene matches: 7. The germline V gene encodes CDR1 ENHRY and CDR2 SYGVKD. The CDR3 sequence is 13 residues long. CDR3: CATLLAGLNEQFF. CDR3 DNA: TGTGCCACCCTACTAGCGGGGTTGAATGAGCAGTTCTTC.

This clone has only one observation. The chain combines TRBV5-4 with TRBJ2-1; the D gene is possibly TRBD2 (5 bases). Trimming removed 6 bases from V and 4 bases from J, with 8 bases in between. This CDR3 contains 12 residues. CDR1 and CDR2 (germline): SGHNT, YYREEE (reference sequence). Here the CDR3 DNA reads TGTGCCAGCAAAAGCGGATACAATGAGCAGTTCTTC. Protein: CASKSGYNEQFF.

The genes are TRBV6-5 and TRBJ1-2, with D perhaps TRBD1 (5 bases). V was trimmed by 8 bases and J by 4 bases, leaving 17 bases between them. CDR3 length: 14 amino acids. The germline V gene has CDR1 MNHEY and CDR2 SVGAGI. The CDR3 DNA sequence: TGTGCCAGCGGGTCCTGGAGGGGAGCCTATGGCTACACCTTC. It codes for CASGSWRGAYGYTF.

DNA for the CDR3: TGTGCCAGTACGCACAGGGGCATGAGCACAGATACGCAGTATTTT. It encodes CASTHRGMSTDTQYF. The V gene is TRBV19, the J gene TRBJ2-3; 7 bases line up with TRBD1. Germline trimming cut 7 bases from V and 0 bases from J; bases unmatched to any gene: 7. The CDR3 contains 15 residues. The germline gives CDR1 LNHDA, CDR2 SQIVND (reference sequence).

The genes are TRBV29-1 and TRBJ2-7, with 8 bases lining up with TRBD1. V shed 0 bases and J 2 bases; nucleotides not matched to a gene: 3. Per germline, CDR1 SQVTM and CDR2 ANQGSEA. The CDR3 consists of 14 residues. This CDR3 reads CSVEEGRGPYEQYF. The DNA for the CDR3 is TGCAGCGTTGAAGAGGGCAGGGGGCCCTACGAGCAGTACTTC.

The chain uses TRBV4-2 and TRBJ2-2; a possible D gene is TRBD2 (5 bases). CDR1 and CDR2 from the germline V gene are LGHNA and YNFKEQ. This CDR3 is 17 amino acids long. The V end lost 1 base, the J end lost 5 bases, and 17 bases lay between the germline ends. The CDR3 region has the DNA TGTGCCAGCAGCCAAGTAGGCGTGTTTGGGGAGACCGGGGAGCTGTTTTTT. This codes for CASSQVGVFGETGELFF.

This rearrangement joins TRBV13 to TRBJ2-7, with 9 bases matching TRBD1. This CDR3 has 15 residues. CDR1 PRHDT and CDR2 FYEKMQ come from the germline V gene (reference sequence). V lost 1 base and J lost 6; bases outside the gene matches: 7. The CDR3 DNA reads TGTGCCAGCAGCTTAGCGGGGGACAGGGAGGGCGAGCAGTACTTC. As protein: CASSLAGDREGEQYF.

The rearrangement joins TRBV6-1 to TRBJ1-5, with 7 bases aligning to TRBD1. The CDR3 has 17 amino acids. V shed 1 base, J shed 0 bases, and the junction held 6 bases outside the gene matches. Germline CDR1 MNHNS, CDR2 SASEGT. Here the CDR3 reads CASSEVATGNSNQPQHF. CDR3 in DNA: TGTGCCAGCAGTGAAGTCGCGACAGGGAATAGCAATCAGCCCCAGCATTTT.

This sequence joins TRBV10-3 and TRBJ1-5, with 9 bases identical to TRBD1. The J segment lost 7 bases and the V segment lost 6 bases, leaving 7 bases of the junction unmatched. Germline V gene data show CDR1 as ENHRY and CDR2 as SYGVKD. The CDR3 consists of 14 residues. The CDR3 DNA reads TGTGCCATCAGGGGGACAGGGCTGGGGCAGCCCCAGCATTTT. Protein sequence: CAIRGTGLGQPQHF.

This clone was picked up one time. The V and J genes are TRBV5-4 and TRBJ1-1, with TRBD1 matching 9 bases. The germline CDR1 and CDR2 sequences are SGHNT and YYREEE (reference sequence). With 4 bases clipped from V and 7 bases from J, the junction kept 11 bases outside the gene matches. CDR3 length: 15 amino acids. CDR3 DNA: TGTGCCAGCAGCCCGGACAGGGGTGGGACTGGTGAAGCTTTCTTT. Residues: CASSPDRGGTGEAFF.

This clone was seen only a few times. The chain combines TRBV7-9 with TRBJ2-7; TRBD1 or TRBD2 may be the D gene (5 bases each). CDR1 and CDR2 from the germline V gene are SEHNR and FQNEAQ (reference sequence). V lost 1 base to trimming and J lost 7 bases, with 14 bases between them. CDR3 length: 14 amino acids. In DNA form, the CDR3 reads TGTGCCAGCAGCTTAGAAGGGGCAACGGGGGAGCAGTACTTC. Amino acid sequence: CASSLEGATGEQYF. Full variable domain (remainder filled in from reference TRBV7-9 and TRBJ2-7): DTGVSQNPRHKITKRGQNVTFRCDPISEHNRLYWYRQTLGQGPEFLTYFQNEAQLEKSRLLSDRFSAERPKGSFSTLEIQRTEQGDSAMYLCASSLEGATGEQYFGPGTRLTVT.

V is TRBV28 and J is TRBJ2-2; 8 bases align to TRBD2. The CDR3 length is 15 residues. Germline V gives CDR1 MDHEN, CDR2 SYDVKM. V was pared by 8 bases and J by 5 bases, with 10 bases of the junction left unmatched. As DNA, the CDR3 is TGTGCCAGCGTACACCGGGAGGGCCATACCGGGGAGCTGTTTTTT. Translation: CASVHREGHTGELFF.

This clone was seen a single time. The rearrangement joins TRBV7-3 to TRBJ2-2; no clear D. This CDR3 has 14 residues. The ends were cut back, 1 base at V and 6 bases at J, with 9 bases in the middle. Germline V gene data show CDR1 as SGHTA and CDR2 as FQGTGA. The CDR3 spells CASSLSLTAGELFF. The CDR3 DNA follows: TGTGCCAGCAGCTTAAGTTTAACAGCCGGGGAGCTGTTTTTT.

The V gene is TRBV29-1, the J gene TRBJ1-3, with D possibly being TRBD1 (5 bases). Per germline, CDR1 SQVTM and CDR2 ANQGSEA. CDR3 length equals 18 residues. Trimming took 3 bases from V and 0 from J, leaving 21 bases between them. CDR3 nucleotide sequence: TGCAGCGTTGAGGAACTTACCGGGACGGAGGACTCTGGAAACACCATATATTTT. It is translated as CSVEELTGTEDSGNTIYF.

A few counts support this clone. DNA for the CDR3: TGTGCCTGGAGTCGGAGTACCGGGGAGCTGTTTTTT. Its translation is CAWSRSTGELFF. V usage is TRBV30 and J usage is TRBJ2-2; D is unclear. The CDR3 extends over 12 amino acids. Germline CDR1 is GTSNPN and CDR2 is SVGIG (reference sequence). V lost 2 bases and J lost 5, with 6 bases in between.

CDR3: CASSFRTSYEQYF. DNA of the CDR3: TGTGCCAGCAGCTTCAGGACCTCCTACGAGCAGTACTTC. The rearrangement joins TRBV11-1 to TRBJ2-7; D not certain. This CDR3 is built from 13 residues. The V gene's germline CDR1 is SGHAT and CDR2 FQDESV (reference sequence). V lost 3 bases to trimming and J lost 0 bases, with 6 bases between them.

V and J are TRBV28 and TRBJ2-7, with D possibly matching TRBD2 (6 bases). The germline V gene encodes CDR1 MDHEN and CDR2 SYDVKM. The CDR3 has 14 amino acids. V was shortened by 6 bases and J by 0 bases, with 12 bases between the two germline ends. CDR3 coding DNA: TGTGCCAGCAGCCTTCCGCGGGACTCCTACGAGCAGTACTTC. It specifies CASSLPRDSYEQYF.

In nucleotides, the CDR3 is TGTGCCTGGAGTGCTCAGGGGGTCCCAGAGACCCAGTACTTC. Amino acid sequence: CAWSAQGVPETQYF. This sequence joins TRBV30 and TRBJ2-5, with 7 bases that match TRBD1. The CDR3 totals 14 residues. Trimming removed 1 base from V and 4 bases from J; junction bases left unmatched: 6. Germline CDR1 and CDR2: GTSNPN and SVGIG (reference sequence).

The rearrangement uses TRBV4-1 and TRBJ1-4; TRBD1 agrees at 9 bases. In germline, CDR1 is MGHRA, CDR2 YSYEKL. The trim removed 3 bases at V and 6 bases at J, leaving 5 bases unmatched. This CDR3 has 15 amino acids. The CDR3 is CASSQGTGIYEKLFF. The CDR3 nucleotides read TGCGCCAGCAGCCAGGGGACAGGGATTTATGAAAAACTGTTTTTT.

The chain recombines TRBV7-2 with TRBJ1-2; 7 positions match TRBD1. V shed 5 bases and J 6 bases; nucleotides not matched to a gene: 9. Per germline, CDR1 SGHTA and CDR2 FQGNSA. The CDR3 covers 14 residues. The CDR3 is CASSPAGRGNGYTF. The CDR3 DNA reads TGTGCCAGCAGCCCAGCGGGCAGGGGGAATGGCTACACCTTC.

V and J are TRBV13 and TRBJ1-2; D is unclear. The CDR3 runs 15 residues. Germline loops: CDR1 PRHDT, CDR2 FYEKMQ (reference sequence). Deletions cut 0 bases from V and 8 bases from J, with 16 bases between. CDR3: CASSLGLRGPGGYTF. CDR3 coding DNA: TGTGCCAGCAGCTTAGGCCTACGAGGGCCGGGCGGCTACACCTTC.

This clone was detected only once. The gene calls are TRBV5-1 and TRBJ2-5; D is ambiguous. Trimming pared 4 bases from V and 2 bases from J, leaving 3 bases between. Per the germline V gene, CDR1 is SGHRS and CDR2 is YFSETQ. The CDR3 sequence is 11 residues long. The CDR3 region is CASSEQETQYF. DNA of the CDR3: TGCGCCAGCAGCGAGCAAGAGACCCAGTACTTC.

The rearrangement uses TRBV18 and TRBJ2-1; 11 bases are shared with TRBD2. The CDR3 extends over 16 amino acids. Trimming cost V 3 bases and J 9 bases; bases outside gene matches: 10. The V gene's germline CDR1 is KGHSH and CDR2 LQKENI. The CDR3 loop is CASSPQGTSGWGEQFF. In DNA, the CDR3 is TGTGCCAGCTCACCCCAAGGGACTAGCGGATGGGGTGAGCAGTTCTTC.